This T cell receptor (beta chain) was captured by sequencing in a study of blood T cell repertoires in COVID-19. There are 14 residues in the CDR3. Germline loops: CDR1 MNHEY, CDR2 SMNVEV (reference sequence). V lost 5 bases and J lost 2; bases outside the gene matches: 6. In the original workflow: Estimation of nucleated cell counts relied on the amplification of reference gene primers. Profiling relied on immunoSEQ multiplex PCR, and the TCRdb table lists in-frame clones only, not all of them. For V, J and clone size, that table is used; D and trimming come from the DNA. Here the sample spans just over 300,000 clones, more than 75% being singletons. Participants reported their clinical history, and cohort assignment relied on those reports.

The sequence was obtained from a man younger than 45 who had recovered from COVID-19. The sample consisted of PBMCs or T cells enriched from blood (not recorded which). V and J are TRBV27 and TRBJ2-7; 7 positions agree with TRBD1. CDR3 region: CASSARQGAYEQYF. The CDR3 nucleotides are TGTGCCAGCAGTGCCCGACAGGGCGCCTACGAGCAGTACTTC.